This note documents a single TCR beta chain sequence. The source of the sample is a study of blood T cell repertoires in COVID-19. On the study more broadly: Acute and convalescent COVID-19 specimens originated in the United States, Italy and Spain. PBMCs, B-cell-depleted T cells, or T cells provided the cDNA or gDNA that made up the material.

Germline V gene data show CDR1 as SGHRS and CDR2 as YFSETQ. V lost 0 bases and J 8 bases, leaving 8 bases between the germline ends. The CDR3 runs 12 residues. How the authors handled the data: Reference gene primer amplification in the assay estimated nucleated cell counts. Sequencing was performed with immunoSEQ multiplex PCR; in TCRdb, only in-frame clones are kept and a portion is missing. V and J calls and clone size come straight from that table; D and trimming were deduced from the DNA. The table shows about 490,000 clones, with 75% to 90% occurring only once. Sequenced: peripheral blood. The chain recombines TRBV5-1 with TRBJ1-2; tentatively, D is TRBD1 (5 bases). This TCR was sampled from a human donor in a cohort sampled during active COVID-19. CDR3 region: CASSLEQGGYTF. The CDR3 nucleotides are TGCGCCAGCAGCTTGGAGCAGGGCGGCTACACCTTC.